This T cell receptor beta chain was retrieved from a study of CD8 T cells in Susac syndrome. Study information: Patients with Susac syndrome, at blood draw, were therapy-naive, on corticosteroids, or on intravenous immunoglobulin alone.

Worth noting for this clonotype: The antigen remains unidentified.

CDR3 size: 18 residues. Random hexamers were used to reverse transcribe the RNA input (roughly 0.5 to 1 ug). MiXCR, run by TCRdb on the immunoSEQ multiplex PCR reads, gives a single entry per CDR3 protein. Seen here are tens of thousands of distinct CDR3 sequences, over 85% observed once, and the top ten hold 0.35% to 0.5%. Findings and limits, study-wide: Susac CD8+ clonal expansion peaked in TEMRA cells and active patients.

From blood CD8+ and CD4+ T cells, the TCR beta chain was sequenced. Through negative isolation, CD4+ and CD8+ T cells were obtained, while TEMRA cells were enriched using FACS. The specimen sequenced was CD8+ T cells from PBMCs. The source is a human donor with Susac syndrome. The chain links TRBV21-1 to TRBJ1-5; the D call in the table, TRBD1, was not verified against the DNA. TRBV21-1 is described as a pseudogene. The chain's CDR3 is CASSKIYRDRSSNQPQHF. In DNA, the CDR3 is TGTGCCAGCAGCAAAATTTACCGGGACAGGAGCAGCAATCAGCCCCAGCATTTT.